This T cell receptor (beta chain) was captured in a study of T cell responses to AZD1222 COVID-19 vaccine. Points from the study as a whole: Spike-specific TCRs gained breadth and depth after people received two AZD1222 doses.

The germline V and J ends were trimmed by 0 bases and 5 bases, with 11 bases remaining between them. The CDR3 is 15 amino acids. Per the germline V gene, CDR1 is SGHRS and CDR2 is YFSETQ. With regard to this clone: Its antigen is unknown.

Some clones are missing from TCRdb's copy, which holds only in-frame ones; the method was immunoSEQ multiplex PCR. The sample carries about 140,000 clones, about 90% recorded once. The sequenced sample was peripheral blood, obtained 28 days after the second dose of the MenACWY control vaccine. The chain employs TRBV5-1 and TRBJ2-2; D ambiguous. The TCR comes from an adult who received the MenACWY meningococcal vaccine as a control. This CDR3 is CASSLGPSETGELFF. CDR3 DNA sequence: TGCGCCAGCAGCTTGGGGCCCAGCGAGACCGGGGAGCTGTTTTTT.